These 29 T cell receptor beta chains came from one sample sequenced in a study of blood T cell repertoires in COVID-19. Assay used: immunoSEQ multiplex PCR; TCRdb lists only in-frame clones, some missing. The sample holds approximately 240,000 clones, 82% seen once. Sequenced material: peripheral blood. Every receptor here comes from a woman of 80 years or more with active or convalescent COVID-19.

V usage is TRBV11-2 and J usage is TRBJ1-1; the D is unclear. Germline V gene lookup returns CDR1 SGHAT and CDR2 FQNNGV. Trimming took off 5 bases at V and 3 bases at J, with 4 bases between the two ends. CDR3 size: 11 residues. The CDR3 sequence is CASSQYTEAFF. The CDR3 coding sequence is TGTGCCAGCAGCCAGTACACTGAAGCTTTCTTT.

The CDR3 spells CASSHRVNTEAFF. The CDR3 nucleotides are TGTGCCAGCAGCCATCGAGTAAACACTGAAGCTTTCTTT. The chain joins TRBV7-9 to TRBJ1-1; D gene ambiguous. Germline assignment: CDR1 SEHNR and CDR2 FQNEAQ (reference sequence). V lost 5 bases to trimming and J lost 2 bases, with 9 bases between them. The CDR3 is 13 residues long.

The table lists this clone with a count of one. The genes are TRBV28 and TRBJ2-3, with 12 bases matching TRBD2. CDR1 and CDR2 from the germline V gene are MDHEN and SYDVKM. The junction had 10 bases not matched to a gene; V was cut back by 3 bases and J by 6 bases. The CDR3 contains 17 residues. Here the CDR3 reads CASSFRLAGGGRDTQYF. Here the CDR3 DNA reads TGTGCCAGCAGTTTTAGGCTAGCGGGAGGGGGAAGGGATACGCAGTATTTT.

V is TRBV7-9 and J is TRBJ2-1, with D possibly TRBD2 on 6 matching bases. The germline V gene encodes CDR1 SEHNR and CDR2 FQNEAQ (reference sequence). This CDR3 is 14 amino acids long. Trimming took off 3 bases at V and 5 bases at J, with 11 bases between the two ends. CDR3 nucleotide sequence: TGTGCCAGCAGCTTGGGACTGCCCAACAATGAGCAGTTCTTC. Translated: CASSLGLPNNEQFF. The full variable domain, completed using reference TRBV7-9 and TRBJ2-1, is DTGVSQNPRHKITKRGQNVTFRCDPISEHNRLYWYRQTLGQGPEFLTYFQNEAQLEKSRLLSDRFSAERPKGSFSTLEIQRTEQGDSAMYLCASSLGLPNNEQFFGPGTRLTVL.

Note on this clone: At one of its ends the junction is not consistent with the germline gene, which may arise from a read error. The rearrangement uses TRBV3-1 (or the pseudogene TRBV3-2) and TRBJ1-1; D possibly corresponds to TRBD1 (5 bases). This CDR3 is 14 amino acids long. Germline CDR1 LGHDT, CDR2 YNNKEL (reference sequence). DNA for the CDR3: TGTGCCAGCCGCCAGGCGGGGGAGAACACTGAAGCTTTCTTT. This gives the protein CASRQAGENTEAFF.

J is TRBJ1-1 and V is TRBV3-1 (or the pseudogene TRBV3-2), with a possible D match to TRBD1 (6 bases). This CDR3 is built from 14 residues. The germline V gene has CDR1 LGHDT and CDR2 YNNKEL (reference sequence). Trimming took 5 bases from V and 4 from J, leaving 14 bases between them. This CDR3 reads CASSVTGLLTEAFF. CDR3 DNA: TGTGCCAGCAGCGTAACAGGGTTGCTCACTGAAGCTTTCTTT.

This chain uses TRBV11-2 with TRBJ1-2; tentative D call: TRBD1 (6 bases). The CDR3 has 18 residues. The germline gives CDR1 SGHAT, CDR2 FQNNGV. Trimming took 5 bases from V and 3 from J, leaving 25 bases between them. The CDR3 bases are TGTGCCAGCAGCCCCATCCGGGGGGCGCGTCTTTGGGACTATGGCTACACCTTC. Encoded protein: CASSPIRGARLWDYGYTF.

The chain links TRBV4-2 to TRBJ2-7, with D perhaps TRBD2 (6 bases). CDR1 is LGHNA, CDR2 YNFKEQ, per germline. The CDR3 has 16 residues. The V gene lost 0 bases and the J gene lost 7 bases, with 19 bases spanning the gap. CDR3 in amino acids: CASSQDANRGAGEQYF. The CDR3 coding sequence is TGTGCCAGCAGCCAAGATGCAAATCGTGGGGCGGGAGAGCAGTACTTC.

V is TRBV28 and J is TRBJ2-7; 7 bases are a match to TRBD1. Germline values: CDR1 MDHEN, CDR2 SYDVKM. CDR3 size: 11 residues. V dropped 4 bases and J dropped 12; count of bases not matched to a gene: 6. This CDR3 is CASSYTGTAYF. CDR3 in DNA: TGTGCCAGCAGTTATACCGGGACAGCGTACTTC.

This CDR3 reads CASSPGTSGRALGEQFF. As DNA, the CDR3 is TGTGCCAGCAGCCCCGGGACTAGCGGGAGGGCCCTCGGTGAGCAGTTCTTC. The chain combines TRBV9 with TRBJ2-1; 16 bases agree with TRBD2. The germline CDR1 and CDR2 sequences are SGDLS and YYNGEE. The CDR3 spans 17 residues. V dropped 4 bases and J dropped 9; count of bases not matched to a gene: 10.

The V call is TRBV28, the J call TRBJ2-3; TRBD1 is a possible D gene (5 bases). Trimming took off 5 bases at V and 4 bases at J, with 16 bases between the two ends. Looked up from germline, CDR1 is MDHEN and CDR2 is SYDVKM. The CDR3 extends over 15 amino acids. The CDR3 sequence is CASSGSTVTADTQYF. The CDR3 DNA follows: TGTGCCAGCAGTGGATCGACAGTCACAGCAGATACGCAGTATTTT. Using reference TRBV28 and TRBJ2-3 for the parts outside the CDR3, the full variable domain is DVKVTQSSRYLVKRTGEKVFLECVQDMDHENMFWYRQDPGLGLRLIYFSYDVKMKEKGDIPEGYSVSREKKERFSLILESASTNQTSMYLCASSGSTVTADTQYFGPGTRLTVL.

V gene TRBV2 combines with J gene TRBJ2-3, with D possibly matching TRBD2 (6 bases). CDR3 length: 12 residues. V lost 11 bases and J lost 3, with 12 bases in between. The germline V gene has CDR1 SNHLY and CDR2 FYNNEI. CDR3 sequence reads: CAGRTQTDTQYF. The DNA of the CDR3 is TGTGCCGGGAGGACCCAGACAGATACGCAGTATTTT.

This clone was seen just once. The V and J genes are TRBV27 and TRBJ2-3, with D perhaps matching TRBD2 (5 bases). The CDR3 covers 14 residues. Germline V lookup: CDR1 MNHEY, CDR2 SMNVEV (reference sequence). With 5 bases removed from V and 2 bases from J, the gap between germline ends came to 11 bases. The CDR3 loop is CASSRSGYTDTQYF. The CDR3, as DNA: TGTGCCAGCAGTCGCTCGGGGTACACAGATACGCAGTATTTT.

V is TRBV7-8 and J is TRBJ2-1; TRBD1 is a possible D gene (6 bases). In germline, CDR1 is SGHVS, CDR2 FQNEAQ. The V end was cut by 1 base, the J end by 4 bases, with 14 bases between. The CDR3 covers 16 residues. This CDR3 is CASSLVSRTVYNEQFF. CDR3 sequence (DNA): TGTGCCAGCAGCTTAGTGAGCCGGACAGTATACAATGAGCAGTTCTTC. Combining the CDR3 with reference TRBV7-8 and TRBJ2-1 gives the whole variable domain GAGVSQSPRYKVAKRGQDVALRCDPISGHVSLFWYQQALGQGPEFLTYFQNEAQLDKSGLPSDRFFAERPEGSVSTLKIQRTQQEDSAVYLCASSLVSRTVYNEQFFGPGTRLTVL.

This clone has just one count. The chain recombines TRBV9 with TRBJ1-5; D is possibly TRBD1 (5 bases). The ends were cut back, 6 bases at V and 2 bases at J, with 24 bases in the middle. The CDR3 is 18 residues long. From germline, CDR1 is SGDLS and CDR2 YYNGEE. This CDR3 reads CASTLASGLQRGNQPQHF. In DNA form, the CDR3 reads TGTGCCAGCACCCTCGCGTCGGGACTCCAAAGAGGCAATCAGCCCCAGCATTTT.

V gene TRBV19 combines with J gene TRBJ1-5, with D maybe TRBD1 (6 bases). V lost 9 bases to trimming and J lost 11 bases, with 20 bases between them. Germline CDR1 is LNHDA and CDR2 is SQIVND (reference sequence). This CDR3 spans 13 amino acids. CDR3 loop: CASMPPQGLAQHF. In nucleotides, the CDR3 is TGTGCCAGCATGCCCCCACAGGGTCTTGCCCAGCATTTT.

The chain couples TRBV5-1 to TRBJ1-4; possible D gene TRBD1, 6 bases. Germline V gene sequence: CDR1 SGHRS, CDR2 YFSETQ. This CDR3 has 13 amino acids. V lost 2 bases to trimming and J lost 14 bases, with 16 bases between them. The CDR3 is CASSFTQGMGLFF. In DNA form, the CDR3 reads TGCGCCAGCAGCTTTACCCAGGGGATGGGGCTGTTTTTT.

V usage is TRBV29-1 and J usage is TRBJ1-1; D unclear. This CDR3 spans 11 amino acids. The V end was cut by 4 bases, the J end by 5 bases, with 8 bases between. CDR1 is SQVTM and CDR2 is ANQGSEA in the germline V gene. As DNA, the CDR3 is TGCAGCGTTGGAGTCGAAACTGAAGCTTTCTTT. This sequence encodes CSVGVETEAFF.

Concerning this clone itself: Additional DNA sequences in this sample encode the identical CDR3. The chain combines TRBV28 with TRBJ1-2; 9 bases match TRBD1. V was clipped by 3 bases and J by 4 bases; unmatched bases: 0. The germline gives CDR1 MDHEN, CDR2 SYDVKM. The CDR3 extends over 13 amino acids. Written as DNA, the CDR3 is TGTGCCAGCAGTTTGGACAGGGGCTATGGCTACACCTTC. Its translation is CASSLDRGYGYTF.

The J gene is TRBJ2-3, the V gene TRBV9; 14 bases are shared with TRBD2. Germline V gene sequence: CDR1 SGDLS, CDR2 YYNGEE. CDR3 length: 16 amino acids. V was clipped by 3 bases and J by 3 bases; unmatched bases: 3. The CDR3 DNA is TGTGCCAGCAGCGCCCGGACTAGCGGGAGGACAGATACGCAGTATTTT. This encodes CASSARTSGRTDTQYF.

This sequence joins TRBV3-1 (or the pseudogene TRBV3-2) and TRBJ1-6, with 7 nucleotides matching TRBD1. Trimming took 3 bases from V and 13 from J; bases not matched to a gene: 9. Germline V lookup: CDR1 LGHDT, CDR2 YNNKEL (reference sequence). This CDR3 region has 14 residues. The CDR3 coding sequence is TGTGCCAGCAGCCATCGGGACAGCCCCACCCCCCTCCACTTT. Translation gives CASSHRDSPTPLHF.

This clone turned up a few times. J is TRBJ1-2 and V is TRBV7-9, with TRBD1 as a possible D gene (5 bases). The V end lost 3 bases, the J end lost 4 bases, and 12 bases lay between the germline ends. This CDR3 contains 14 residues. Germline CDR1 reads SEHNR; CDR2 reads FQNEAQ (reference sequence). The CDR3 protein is CASSFRSGSYGYTF. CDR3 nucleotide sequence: TGTGCCAGCAGCTTCCGATCAGGGTCCTATGGCTACACCTTC.

Here the CDR3 DNA reads TGTGCCAGTAGTCTCCTCCGGGACTACGAGGGAAATGAGCAGTTCTTC. Residues: CASSLLRDYEGNEQFF. The genes are TRBV19 and TRBJ2-1, with TRBD2 matching 7 bases. The CDR3 consists of 16 residues. From germline, CDR1 is LNHDA and CDR2 SQIVND (reference sequence). V shed 5 bases and J 7 bases; nucleotides not matched to a gene: 14.

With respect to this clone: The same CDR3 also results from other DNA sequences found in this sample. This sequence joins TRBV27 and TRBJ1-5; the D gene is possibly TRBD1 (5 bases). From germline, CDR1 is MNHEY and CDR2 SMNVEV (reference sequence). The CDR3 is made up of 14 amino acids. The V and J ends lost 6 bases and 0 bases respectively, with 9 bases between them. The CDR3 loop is CASSRGYSNQPQHF. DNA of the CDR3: TGTGCCAGCAGCCGGGGGTATAGCAATCAGCCCCAGCATTTT.

CDR3 loop: CASSLSGTGDTEAFF. Written as DNA, the CDR3 is TGTGCCAGCAGTTTATCCGGGACAGGGGACACTGAAGCTTTCTTT. The chain carries TRBV28 and TRBJ1-1; TRBD1 agrees at 10 bases. Germline assignment: CDR1 MDHEN and CDR2 SYDVKM. V shed 1 base, J shed 3 bases, and the junction held 2 bases outside the gene matches. The CDR3 totals 15 residues.

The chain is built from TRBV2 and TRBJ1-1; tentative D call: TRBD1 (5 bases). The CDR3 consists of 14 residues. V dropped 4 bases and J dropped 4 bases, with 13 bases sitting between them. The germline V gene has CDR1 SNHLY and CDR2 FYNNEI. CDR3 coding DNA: TGTGCCAGCAGTGGGGCAGGGATGGGCACTGAAGCTTTCTTT. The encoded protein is CASSGAGMGTEAFF.

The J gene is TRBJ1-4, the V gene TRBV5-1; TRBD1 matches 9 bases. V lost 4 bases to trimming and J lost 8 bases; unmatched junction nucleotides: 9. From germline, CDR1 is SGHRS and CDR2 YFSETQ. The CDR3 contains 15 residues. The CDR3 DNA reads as TGCGCCAGCAGCGGGGAACAGGGGGCCGGAGAAAAACTGTTTTTT. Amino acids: CASSGEQGAGEKLFF.

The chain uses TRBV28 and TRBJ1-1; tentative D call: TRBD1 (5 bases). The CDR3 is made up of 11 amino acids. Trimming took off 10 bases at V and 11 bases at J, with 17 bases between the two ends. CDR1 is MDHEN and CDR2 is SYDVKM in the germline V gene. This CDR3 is CATQGQSAAFF. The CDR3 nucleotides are TGTGCCACTCAGGGTCAGAGTGCGGCTTTCTTT.

CDR3 sequence reads: CASSPGQAANYGYTF. Here the CDR3 DNA reads TGTGCCAGCAGCCCGGGACAGGCGGCTAACTATGGCTACACCTTC. The chain combines TRBV7-2 with TRBJ1-2; 8 nucleotides agree with TRBD1. This CDR3 comprises 15 residues. Germline CDR1 reads SGHTA; CDR2 reads FQGNSA. The V and J ends lost 5 bases and 0 bases, in that order; junction bases with no gene match: 5.